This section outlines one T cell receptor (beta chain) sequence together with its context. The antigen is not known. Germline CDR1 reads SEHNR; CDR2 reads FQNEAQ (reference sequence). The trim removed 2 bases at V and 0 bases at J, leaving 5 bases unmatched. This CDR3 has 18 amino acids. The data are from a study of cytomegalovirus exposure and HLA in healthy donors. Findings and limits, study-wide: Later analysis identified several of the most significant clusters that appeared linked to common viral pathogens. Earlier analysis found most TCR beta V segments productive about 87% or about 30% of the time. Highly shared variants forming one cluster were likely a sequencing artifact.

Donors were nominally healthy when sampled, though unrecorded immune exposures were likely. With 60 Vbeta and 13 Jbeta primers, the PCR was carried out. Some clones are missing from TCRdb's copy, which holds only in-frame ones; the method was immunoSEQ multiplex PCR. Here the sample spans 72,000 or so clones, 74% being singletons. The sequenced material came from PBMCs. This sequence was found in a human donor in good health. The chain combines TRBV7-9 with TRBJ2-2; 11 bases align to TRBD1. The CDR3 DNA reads TGTGCCAGCAGCTTACCGGGACAGGGGGACCCGAACACCGGGGAGCTGTTTTTT. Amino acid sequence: CASSLPGQGDPNTGELFF.